A selection of T cell receptor beta chains follows, all from one sample in a study of PD-L1 blockade in urothelial cancer. The data were produced by immunoSEQ multiplex PCR, yet TCRdb's version contains in-frame clones alone and is incomplete. The sample has approximately 48,000 clones, more than 75% seen once. Sequenced here: PBMCs, sampled around atezolizumab (anti-PD-L1) treatment. These TCRs come from a man in his fifties or sixties with urothelial cancer. The conserved cysteine and the conserved F or W are not part of the CDR3 here. The D gene is left open where the match is weak.

>TRBV11-3|TRBD2|TRBJ2-7
ASGQPGLAAYEQY
>TRBV30|TRBD1|TRBJ1-1
AWSGRTGGFIEAF
>TRBV5-4|TRBD2|TRBJ2-1
ASSLDTSGRMYNEQF
>TRBV5-1|TRBD1|TRBJ1-3
ASSLGLQGTGNTIY
>TRBV6-5|TRBD1|TRBJ2-3
ASSSTGAHTQY
>TRBV5-1|TRBD1|TRBJ1-1
ASSLAWTGARTEAF
>TRBV5-6|TRBD2|TRBJ2-1
ASSSGASGYNEQF
>TRBV2|TRBD2|TRBJ2-3
ASSEGLAGKSNTQY
>TRBV7-2|.|TRBJ1-2
ASSLNSGARYGYT
>TRBV6-1|.|TRBJ2-5
ASSEALLDEETQY
>TRBV5-1|.|TRBJ2-7
ASSLVAGPSYEQY
>TRBV7-9|.|TRBJ2-3
ASSLVLSTDTQY
>TRBV13|.|TRBJ2-7
ASSLGGQGGYEQY
>TRBV5-1|TRBD2|TRBJ2-5
ASSLTWTSVETQY
>TRBV5-6|TRBD1|TRBJ1-1
ASSLEGAWKTEAF
>TRBV6-1|.|TRBJ2-6
ASSGAFSGANVLT
>TRBV9|.|TRBJ2-7
ASSVTGTSGEQY
>TRBV5-4|TRBD1|TRBJ1-1
ASSLGGTGQYGAF
>TRBV9|.|TRBJ1-4
ASSATGLSEKLF
>TRBV18|TRBD1|TRBJ2-7
ASSLQTGFYEQY
>TRBV11-2|TRBD1|TRBJ1-2
ASSLGIARGNGYT
>TRBV7-9|.|TRBJ1-1
ASSSRDSVAF
>TRBV11-3|TRBD2|TRBJ2-7
ASSSSFAGGPYEQY
>TRBV29-1|TRBD1|TRBJ2-1
SGRQGWNEQF
>TRBV29-1|TRBD1|TRBJ2-1
SVATGTGNYNEQF
>TRBV13|TRBD1|TRBJ2-4
ASSFRQGLAKNIQY
>TRBV4-3|.|TRBJ1-2
ASSQGGGRPSGGYT
>TRBV2|TRBD1|TRBJ2-7
ASILEAQGGYEQY
>TRBV7-8|.|TRBJ2-7
ASSRSVGRGYEQY
>TRBV10-3|TRBD1|TRBJ1-4
AISETGTGTVKLF
>TRBV19|TRBD1|TRBJ1-2
ASSSGQGRGYT
>TRBV19|.|TRBJ2-3
ASSATRSTIDTQY
>TRBV19|TRBD1|TRBJ1-5
ASMDRGRNQPQH
>TRBV7-9|.|TRBJ2-5
ASSFTLIEETQY
>TRBV18|TRBD1|TRBJ1-5
ASSPPGTAPSNQPQH
>TRBV19|.|TRBJ2-1
ASSMRAHLSSYNEQF
>TRBV30|TRBD1|TRBJ1-2
AWIRPGTGPGGYT
>TRBV16|TRBD1|TRBJ2-7
ASSQRRTGYEQY
>TRBV19|TRBD2|TRBJ2-3
ASNGGGLADTQY
>TRBV5-1|.|TRBJ1-2
ASSLAGASTGRSNGYT
>TRBV6-5|.|TRBJ1-1
ASSYRVNTEAF
>TRBV6-4|TRBD2|TRBJ2-1
ASRVAGDSYNEQF
>TRBV6-5|TRBD1|TRBJ1-3
ASSYQGGTGNTIY
>TRBV5-1|TRBD2|TRBJ2-1
ASSGLAGARYNEQF
>TRBV7-3|.|TRBJ1-1
ASSFAGRVTEAF
>TRBV9|TRBD1|TRBJ2-1
ASSARTGENNEQF
>TRBV18|TRBD1|TRBJ1-3
ASSPLGQGGSGNTIY
>TRBV28|.|TRBJ2-3
ASSGLRLTRIGDTQY
>TRBV27|TRBD1|TRBJ1-2
ASRGQPYGYT
>TRBV6-5|.|TRBJ1-2
ASSPGGSYGYT
>TRBV28|TRBD1|TRBJ1-5
ASSPLTGVSNQPQH
>TRBV5-6|.|TRBJ2-2
ASSLLAAANTGELF
>TRBV28|.|TRBJ1-3
ASTGLLSSGNTIY
>TRBV6-1|.|TRBJ2-2
ASSGQDTGELF
>TRBV7-9|.|TRBJ2-7
ASSLAAGPLSYEQY